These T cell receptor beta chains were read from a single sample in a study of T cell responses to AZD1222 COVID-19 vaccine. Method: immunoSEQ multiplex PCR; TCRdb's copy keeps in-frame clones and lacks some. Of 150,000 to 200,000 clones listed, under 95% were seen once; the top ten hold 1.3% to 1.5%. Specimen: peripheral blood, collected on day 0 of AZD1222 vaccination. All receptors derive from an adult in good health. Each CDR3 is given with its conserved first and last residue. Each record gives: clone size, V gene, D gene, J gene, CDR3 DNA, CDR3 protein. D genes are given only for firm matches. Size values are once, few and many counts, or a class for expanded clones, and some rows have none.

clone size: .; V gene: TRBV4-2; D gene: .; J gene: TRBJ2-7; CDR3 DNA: TGTGCCAGCAGCGTTGAGGCGGGGCCCACCGCTGGCGAGCAGTACTTC; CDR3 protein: CASSVEAGPTAGEQYF
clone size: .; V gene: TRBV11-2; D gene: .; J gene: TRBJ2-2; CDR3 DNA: TGTGCCAGCAGCTTAGAGACCGGGGAGCTGTTTTTT; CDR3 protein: CASSLETGELFF
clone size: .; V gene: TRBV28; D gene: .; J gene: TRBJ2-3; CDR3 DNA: TGTGCCAGCAGTTTATCGTTGGTTCGCACAGATACGCAGTATTTT; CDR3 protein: CASSLSLVRTDTQYF
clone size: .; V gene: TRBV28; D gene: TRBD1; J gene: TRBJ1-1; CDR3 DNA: TGTGCCAGCACCCCAACCGGGACAGGGTACACTGAAGCTTTCTTT; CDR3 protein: CASTPTGTGYTEAFF
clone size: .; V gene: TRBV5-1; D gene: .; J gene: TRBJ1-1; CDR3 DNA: TGCGCCAGCAGCTCTACAGCCGCGGGGACTGAAGCTTTCTTT; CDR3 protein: CASSSTAAGTEAFF
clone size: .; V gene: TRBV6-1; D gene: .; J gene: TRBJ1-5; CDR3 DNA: TGTGCCAGCAGTGTTTCCCAGGGCTCGTATAGCAATCAGCCCCAGCATTTT; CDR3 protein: CASSVSQGSYSNQPQHF
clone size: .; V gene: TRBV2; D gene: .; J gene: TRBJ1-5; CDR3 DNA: TGTGCCAGCCTGGCAGCCCATAGCAATCAGCCCCAGCATTTT; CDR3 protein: CASLAAHSNQPQHF
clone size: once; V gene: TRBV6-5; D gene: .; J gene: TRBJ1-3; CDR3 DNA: TGTGCCAGCAGAACCGGGGCTGGAAACACCATATATTTT; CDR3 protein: CASRTGAGNTIYF
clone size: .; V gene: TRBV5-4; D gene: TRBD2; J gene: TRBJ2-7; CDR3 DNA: TGTGCCAGCAGCTCGGGAGGTGGAGGGTCCTACGAGCAGTACTTC; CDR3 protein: CASSSGGGGSYEQYF
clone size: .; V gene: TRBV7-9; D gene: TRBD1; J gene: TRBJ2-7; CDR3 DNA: TGTGCCAGCAGCTTAGGGGGGACAGTGACCTACGAGCAGTACTTC; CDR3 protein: CASSLGGTVTYEQYF
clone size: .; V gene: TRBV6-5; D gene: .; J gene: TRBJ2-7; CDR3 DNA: TGTGCCAGCACACCCACGGCGGGGCCCTACGAGCAGTACTTC; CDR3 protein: CASTPTAGPYEQYF
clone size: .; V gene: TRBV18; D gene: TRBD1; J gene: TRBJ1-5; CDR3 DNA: TGTGCCAGCTCACCCTCCGGGACAGGGGGCGGACAGCCCCAGCATTTT; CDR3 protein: CASSPSGTGGGQPQHF
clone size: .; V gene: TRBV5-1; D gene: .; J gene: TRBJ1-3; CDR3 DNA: TGCGCCAGCAGCTTGTCGTCTGGAAACACCATATATTTT; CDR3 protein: CASSLSSGNTIYF
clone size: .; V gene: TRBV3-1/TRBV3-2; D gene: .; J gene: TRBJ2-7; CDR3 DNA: TGTGCCAGCAGCCATTCGTCTAGCTCCTACTACTACGAGCAGTACTTC; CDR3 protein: CASSHSSSSYYYEQYF
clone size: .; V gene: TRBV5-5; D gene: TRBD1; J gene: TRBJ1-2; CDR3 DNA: TGTGCCAGCAGCGATTCGGACAGGGACTCGGCCTATGGCTACACCTTC; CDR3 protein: CASSDSDRDSAYGYTF
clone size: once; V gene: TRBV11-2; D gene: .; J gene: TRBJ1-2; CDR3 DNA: TGTGCCAGCACAGGGGACTATGGCTACACCTTC; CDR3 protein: CASTGDYGYTF
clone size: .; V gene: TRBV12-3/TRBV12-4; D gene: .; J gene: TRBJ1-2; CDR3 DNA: TGTGCCAGCAGTTCTTTCCGGGACCCAGACTTC; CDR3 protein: CASSSFRDPDF
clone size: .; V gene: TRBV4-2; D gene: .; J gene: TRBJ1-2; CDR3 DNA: TGTGCCAGCAGCCGGGGGAGTCGGAAAGGCTACACCTTC; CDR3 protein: CASSRGSRKGYTF
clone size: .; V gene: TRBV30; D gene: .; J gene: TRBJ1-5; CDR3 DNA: TGTGCCTGGGCCTCGGGGCTCAATCAGCCCCAGCATTTT; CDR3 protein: CAWASGLNQPQHF
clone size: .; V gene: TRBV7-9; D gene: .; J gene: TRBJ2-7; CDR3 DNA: TGTGCCAGCAGCCTCCGACAGGAACTCTACGAGCAGTACTTC; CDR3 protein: CASSLRQELYEQYF
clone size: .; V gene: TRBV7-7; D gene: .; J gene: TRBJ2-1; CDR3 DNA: TGTGCTAGCAGCTTAGTAGGGGGGACAGACAATGAGCAGTTCTTC; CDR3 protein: CASSLVGGTDNEQFF
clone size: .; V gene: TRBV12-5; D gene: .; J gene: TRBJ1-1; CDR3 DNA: TGTGCTAGTGGTTTGGCCGGGCCCACCTTCATGAACACTGAAGCTTTCTTT; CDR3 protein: CASGLAGPTFMNTEAFF
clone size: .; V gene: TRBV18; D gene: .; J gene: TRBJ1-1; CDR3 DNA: TGTGCCAGCTCACCACGGACGAACACTGAAGCTTTCTTT; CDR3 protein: CASSPRTNTEAFF
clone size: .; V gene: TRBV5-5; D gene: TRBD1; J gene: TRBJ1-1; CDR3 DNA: TGTGCCAGCAGCGCCCGACAGGGGCCTAACACTGAAGCTTTCTTT; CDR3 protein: CASSARQGPNTEAFF
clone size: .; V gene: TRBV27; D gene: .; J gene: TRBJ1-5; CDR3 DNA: TGTGCCAGCAGCCTTATTGGGGATCAGCCCCAGCATTTT; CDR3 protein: CASSLIGDQPQHF
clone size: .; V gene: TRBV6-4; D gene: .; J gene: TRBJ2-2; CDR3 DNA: TGTGCCAGCAGTGACAGGGAGAACACCGGGGAGCTGTTTTTT; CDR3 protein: CASSDRENTGELFF
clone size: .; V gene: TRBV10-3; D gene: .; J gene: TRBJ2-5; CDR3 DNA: TGTGCCATCAGTGAGTCGGTAGAGACCCAGTACTTC; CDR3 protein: CAISESVETQYF
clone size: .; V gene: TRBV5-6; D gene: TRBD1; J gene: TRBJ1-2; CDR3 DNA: TGTGCCAGCAGCTTGTCGGGGACAGGGATTTACTATGGCTACACCTTC; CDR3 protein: CASSLSGTGIYYGYTF
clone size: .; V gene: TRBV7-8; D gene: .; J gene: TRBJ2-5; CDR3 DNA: TGTGCCAGCAGCTTAAGCGGAGTTCAAGAGACCCAGTACTTC; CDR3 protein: CASSLSGVQETQYF
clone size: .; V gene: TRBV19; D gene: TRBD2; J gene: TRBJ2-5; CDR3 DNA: TGTGCCAGTAGCCTCTCGAGAGCGGGAGGGGAGACCCAGTACTTC; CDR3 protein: CASSLSRAGGETQYF
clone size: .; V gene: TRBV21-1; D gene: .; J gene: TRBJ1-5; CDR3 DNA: TGTGCCAGCAGCTCGCAATATTCGGCTGCCCGGGTTGGTGGCAATCAGCCCCAGCATTTT; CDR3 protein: CASSSQYSAARVGGNQPQHF
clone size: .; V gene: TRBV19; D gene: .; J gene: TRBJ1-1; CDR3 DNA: TGTGCCAGTAGTATAGTATCGAACACTGAAGCTTTCTTT; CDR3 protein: CASSIVSNTEAFF
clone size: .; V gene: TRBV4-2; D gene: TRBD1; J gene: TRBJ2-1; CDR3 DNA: TGTGCCAGCAGCCAAGGGAAGGGGGCAGGGTCCTACAATGAGCAGTTCTTC; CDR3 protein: CASSQGKGAGSYNEQFF
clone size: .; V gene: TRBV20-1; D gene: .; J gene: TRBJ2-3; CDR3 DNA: TGCAGTGCGGATCGGGCAGATACGCAGTATTTT; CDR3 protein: CSADRADTQYF
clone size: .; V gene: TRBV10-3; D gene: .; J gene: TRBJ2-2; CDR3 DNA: TGTGCCATCAGGGACTCTCCGAACACCGGGGAGCTGTTTTTT; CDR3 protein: CAIRDSPNTGELFF
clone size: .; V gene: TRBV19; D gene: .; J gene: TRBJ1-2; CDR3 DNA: TGTGCCAGTAGTATAGGCCACATCTACACCTTC; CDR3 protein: CASSIGHIYTF
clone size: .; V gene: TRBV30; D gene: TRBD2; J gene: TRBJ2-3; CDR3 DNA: TGTGCCTGGAGTGTAGCGGGGGGAGGAGATACGCAGTATTTT; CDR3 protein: CAWSVAGGGDTQYF
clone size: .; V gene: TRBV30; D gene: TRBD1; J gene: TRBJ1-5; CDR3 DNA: TGTGCCTGGAGTGCCCCCGGACAGGTCCCCCCCCGCAAACAACAGCCCCAGCATTTT; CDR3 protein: CAWSAPGQVPPRKQQPQHF
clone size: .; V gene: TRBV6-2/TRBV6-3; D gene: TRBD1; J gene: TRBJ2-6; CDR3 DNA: TGTGCCAGCAGTCCGGGACAGGGTTCATCGGGGGCCAACGTCCTGACTTTC; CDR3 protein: CASSPGQGSSGANVLTF
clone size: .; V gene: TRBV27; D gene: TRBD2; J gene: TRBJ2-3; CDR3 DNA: TGTGCCAGCAGTTTGGAGCGGGGTAGCACAGATACGCAGTATTTT; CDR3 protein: CASSLERGSTDTQYF
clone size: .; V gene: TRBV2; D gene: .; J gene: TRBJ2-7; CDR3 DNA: TGTGCCAGCAGTGAAGAGTGGGTAGAGTACTTT; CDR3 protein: CASSEEWVEYF
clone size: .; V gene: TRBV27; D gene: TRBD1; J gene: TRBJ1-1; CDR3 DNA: TGTGCCACCGCACCGGGGACAGGGGGTAGGGGGACTGAAGCTTTCTTT; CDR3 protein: CATAPGTGGRGTEAFF
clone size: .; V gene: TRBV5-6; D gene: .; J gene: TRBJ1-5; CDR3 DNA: TGTGCCAGCAGCTTTGGGACCGGGGGTAATCAGCCCCAGCATTTT; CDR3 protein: CASSFGTGGNQPQHF
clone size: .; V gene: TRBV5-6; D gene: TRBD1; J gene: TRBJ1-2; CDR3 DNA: TGTGCCAGCAGCTTGGGGGGACAGCGCTATGGCTACACCTTC; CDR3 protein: CASSLGGQRYGYTF